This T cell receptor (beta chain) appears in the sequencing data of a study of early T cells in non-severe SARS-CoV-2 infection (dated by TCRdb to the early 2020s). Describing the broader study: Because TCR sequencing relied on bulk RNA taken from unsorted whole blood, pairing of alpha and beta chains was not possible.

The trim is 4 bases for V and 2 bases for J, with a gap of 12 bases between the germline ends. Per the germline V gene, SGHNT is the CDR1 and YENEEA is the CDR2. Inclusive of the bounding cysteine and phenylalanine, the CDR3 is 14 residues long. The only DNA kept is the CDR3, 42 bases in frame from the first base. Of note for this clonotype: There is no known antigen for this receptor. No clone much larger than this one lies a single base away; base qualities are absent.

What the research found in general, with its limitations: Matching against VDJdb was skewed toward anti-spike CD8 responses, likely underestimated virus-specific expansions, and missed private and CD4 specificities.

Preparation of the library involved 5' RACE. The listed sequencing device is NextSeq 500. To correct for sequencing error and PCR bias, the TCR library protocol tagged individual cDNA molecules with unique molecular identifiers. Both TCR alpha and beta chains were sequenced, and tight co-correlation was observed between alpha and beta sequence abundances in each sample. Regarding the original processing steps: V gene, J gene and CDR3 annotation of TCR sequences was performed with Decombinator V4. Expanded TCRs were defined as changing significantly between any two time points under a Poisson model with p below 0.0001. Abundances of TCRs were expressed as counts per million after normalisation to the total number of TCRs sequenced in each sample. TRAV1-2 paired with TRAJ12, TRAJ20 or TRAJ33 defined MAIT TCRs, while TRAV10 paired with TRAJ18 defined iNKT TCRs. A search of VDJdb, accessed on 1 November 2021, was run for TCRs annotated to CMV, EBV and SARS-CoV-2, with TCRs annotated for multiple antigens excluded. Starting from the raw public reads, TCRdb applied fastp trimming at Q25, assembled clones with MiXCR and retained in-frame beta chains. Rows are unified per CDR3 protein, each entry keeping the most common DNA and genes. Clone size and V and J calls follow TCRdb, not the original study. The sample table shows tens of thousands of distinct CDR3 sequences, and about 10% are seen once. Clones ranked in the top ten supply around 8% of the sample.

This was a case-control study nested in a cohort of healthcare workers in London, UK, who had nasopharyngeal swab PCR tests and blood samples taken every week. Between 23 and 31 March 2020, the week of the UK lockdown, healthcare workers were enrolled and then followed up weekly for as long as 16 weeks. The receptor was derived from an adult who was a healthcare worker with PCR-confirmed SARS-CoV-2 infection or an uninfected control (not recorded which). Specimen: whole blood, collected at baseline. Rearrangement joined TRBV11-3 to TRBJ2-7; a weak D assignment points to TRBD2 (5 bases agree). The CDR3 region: CASSSQFGTYEQYF. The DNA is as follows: TGTGCCAGCAGCTCCCAGTTCGGGACCTACGAGCAGTACTTC.